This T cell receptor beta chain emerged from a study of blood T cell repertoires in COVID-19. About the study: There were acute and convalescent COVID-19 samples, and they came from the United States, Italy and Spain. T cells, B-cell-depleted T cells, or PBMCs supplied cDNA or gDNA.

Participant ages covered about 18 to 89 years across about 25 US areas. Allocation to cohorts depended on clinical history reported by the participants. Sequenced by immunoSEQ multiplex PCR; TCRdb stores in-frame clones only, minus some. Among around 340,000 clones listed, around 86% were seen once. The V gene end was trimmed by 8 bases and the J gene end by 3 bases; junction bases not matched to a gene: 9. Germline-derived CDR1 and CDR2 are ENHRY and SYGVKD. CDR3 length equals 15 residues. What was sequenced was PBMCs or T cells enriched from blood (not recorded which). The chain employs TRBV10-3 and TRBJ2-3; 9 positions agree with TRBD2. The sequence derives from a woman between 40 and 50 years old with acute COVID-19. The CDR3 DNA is TGTGCCATCGCCCCGACTAGCGGCGTTACAGATACGCAGTATTTT. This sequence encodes CAIAPTSGVTDTQYF.